This T cell receptor beta chain was sequenced for a study of PD-L1 blockade in urothelial cancer. Some clones are missing from TCRdb's copy, which holds only in-frame ones; the method was immunoSEQ multiplex PCR. Of 100,000 or so clones in the sample, over 80% are singletons; the top ten hold 0.8% to 1%. The sequence came from a woman older than 75 with urothelial cancer. The specimen was PBMCs, collected around atezolizumab (anti-PD-L1) treatment.

CDR3 coding DNA: TGTGCCAGCTCACCAGCCCTCTCGGGAGAAAAACTGTTTTTT. This codes for CASSPALSGEKLFF. The chain combines TRBV18 with TRBJ1-4; no firm D call. The CDR3 is made up of 14 amino acids. Germline lookup yields CDR1 KGHSH and CDR2 LQKENI. The V gene lost 2 bases and the J gene lost 8 bases, with 12 bases spanning the gap.